What follows describes a single T cell receptor beta chain. What it recognizes is unknown. These data originate in a study of vaccination and CD4 T cells after COVID-19. In the study overall: The convalescents, six males and four females, included two who were Hispanic. Spike peptides, overlapping and drawn from SARS-CoV-2, HCoV-NL63, HCoV-OC43 and HCoV-229E, were used to stimulate cells. Each control culture was treated with a CEFX pool, an HIV-1 Nef pool, or no peptide.

Findings and caveats of the study: Convalescent patients displayed spike mono-reactivity in 304 of 307 vaccine-specific clones.

V shed 1 base, J shed 6 bases, and the junction held 7 bases outside the gene matches. This CDR3 comprises 16 residues. CDR1 is MGHRA, CDR2 YSYEKL, per germline. An Oncomine TCR Beta short-read assay was used to sequence the DNA from cultured CD4+ T cells. Via MiXCR, TCRdb re-called the PCR reads, giving one row per CDR3 protein. This sample has about 13,000 distinct CDR3 sequences; 50% to 55% occur once, and the top ten carry 6.5% to 9%. Treatment of the sample: roughly nine-day PBMC culture with coronavirus spike peptide pools or control peptides (ViraFEST assay). This TCR derives from a human donor who had recovered from COVID-19. Sequenced material: CD4+ T cells from blood, cultured in vitro. The rearrangement joins TRBV4-1 to TRBJ2-2, with 8 positions matching TRBD1. The chain's CDR3 is CASSQGPRGRPGELFF. Written as DNA, the CDR3 is TGCGCCAGCAGCCAAGGTCCCAGGGGGCGACCCGGGGAGCTGTTTTTT.